The T cell receptor beta chain described here comes from a study of cytomegalovirus exposure and HLA in healthy donors. On the study more broadly: Falling in the Caucasian-associated ancestry cluster were about 82% of a few hundred genotyped donors.

The PCR had 60 Vbeta and 13 Jbeta primers. Study processing details: Unique TCR beta chains totaled approximately 83 million in a later count, with some 10 million of them shared. The table came from immunoSEQ multiplex PCR; TCRdb's copy has only in-frame clones and leaves some out. D and trimming were read from the DNA, whereas the V and J calls and clone size are those reported in that table. The sample yields under 200,000 clones, almost 80% seen once. With 4 bases removed from V and 0 bases from J, the gap between germline ends came to 17 bases. Per the germline V gene, CDR1 is SGHNT and CDR2 is YYREEE (reference sequence). CDR3 length: 16 residues. Broader study findings: V- and J-gene trimming of TCR beta was linked (in a later analysis) to a missense DCLRE1C variant.

This clone was recorded only once. Its specificity is not known. Material: PBMCs. The source is a young man in good health and CMV-seronegative. V is TRBV5-4 and J is TRBJ2-7; D is unresolved. This chain's CDR3 is CASSHIGTWSSYEQYF. DNA of the CDR3: TGTGCCAGCAGCCACATAGGTACCTGGAGCTCCTACGAGCAGTACTTC. Based on the CDR3 plus reference TRBV5-4 and TRBJ2-7, the full variable domain is ETGVTQSPTHLIKTRGQQVTLRCSSQSGHNTVSWYQQALGQGPQFIFQYYREEENGRGNFPPRFSGLQFPNYSSELNVNALELDDSALYLCASSHIGTWSSYEQYFGPGTRLTVT.